The sequence of this TCR beta chain was determined in a study of regulatory T cells in long-lasting Graves disease. The CDR3 contains 13 residues. V lost 5 bases and J lost 6, with 13 bases in between. Germline V CDR1 and CDR2: DFQATT, SNEGSKA (reference sequence). In this sample, this clonotype turned up many times. The sample's time point: newly diagnosed GD, antithyroid drugs for less than 3 months. After RNA was extracted from PBMCs, the TCR library was made from it. HTBI primers from iRepertoire and Arm-PCR of CDR3 regions yielded the TCR beta libraries. TCRdb re-analysed the multiplex PCR reads in MiXCR, keeping a single row per CDR3 protein. This sample has approximately 400,000 distinct CDR3 sequences; 14% to 15% occur once, and the top ten carry about a sixth. The data also belong to a second study, concerning T cells in Graves' hyperthyroidism and ophthalmopathy.

The clonotype was recovered from a woman in her thirties with Graves disease. The V call is TRBV20-1, the J call TRBJ2-2; D might be TRBD2 (6 bases). The material sequenced was peripheral blood mononuclear cells (PBMCs), taken at new diagnosis, from a patient treated with antithyroid drugs. The CDR3 DNA is TGCAGTGCTTCTAGCGTAGTAGCCGGGGAGCTGTTTTTT. Translation gives CSASSVVAGELFF.